One sample yielded the 17 T cell receptor beta chains listed below, sequenced in a study of memory CD4+ T cells and cytomegalovirus serostatus (dated by TCRdb to 2018 to 2020). Libraries were constructed by the immunoSEQ multiplex PCR assay. What TCRdb holds here is the immuneACCESS table cut down to in-frame rearrangements. Part of the clones is not present; checked against another copy, under half of the missing clones reflect an unresolved V gene, and the others are unexplained. The sample records 70,000 to 95,000 clones, 80% of which are singletons. About 0.72% of the sample belongs to the ten largest clones. A FACSAria II was used to sort memory CD4+ T cells, defined as single viable CD3+CD4+CD8-CD45RO+ cells. Material for sequencing was memory CD4+ T cells from blood. The receptors originated from an adult in good health and CMV-seronegative.

The CDR3, as DNA: TGTGCCAGCAGCTTACGGAGCTGGGGAGGGATGAACACTGAAGCTTTCTTT. The encoded protein is CASSLRSWGGMNTEAFF. The rearrangement joins TRBV7-2 to TRBJ1-1; D not resolved. The CDR3 covers 17 residues. Germline V gene sequence: CDR1 SGHTA, CDR2 FQGNSA. Trimming pared 2 bases from V and 0 bases from J, leaving 16 bases between.

This clone appeared once. The V gene is TRBV27, the J gene TRBJ1-1, with a tentative D call TRBD1 (6 bases). Trimming stripped 4 bases from V and 2 bases from J, with 20 bases between. Germline V CDR1 and CDR2: MNHEY, SMNVEV (reference sequence). The CDR3 length is 17 residues. CDR3 in amino acids: CASSSPPGQSFNTEAFF. The CDR3 DNA is TGTGCCAGCAGTTCCCCCCCCGGACAGAGTTTTAACACTGAAGCTTTCTTT.

The rearrangement links TRBV7-2 to TRBJ2-7, with D unclear. V lost 0 bases and J 5 bases, leaving 14 bases between the germline ends. CDR1 and CDR2 from the germline V gene are SGHTA and FQGNSA. The CDR3 contains 15 residues. CDR3 amino acids: CASSLAQPMRNEQYF. CDR3 bases: TGTGCCAGCAGCTTAGCCCAGCCAATGCGGAACGAGCAGTACTTC.

V and J are TRBV6-5 and TRBJ1-2; TRBD1 agrees at 7 bases. J gave up 7 bases and V 4 bases, and 12 bases lay outside the gene matches. Germline loops: CDR1 MNHEY, CDR2 SVGAGI. The CDR3 has 15 amino acids. CDR3 bases: TGTGCCAGCAGTTCGCGTTATGACAGGGCGGGTGGCTACACCTTC. Translating it yields CASSSRYDRAGGYTF.

A few counts support this clone. The chain is built from TRBV28 and TRBJ1-5; D perhaps matches TRBD1 (6 bases). V was pared by 0 bases and J by 2 bases, with 14 bases between. Per germline, CDR1 MDHEN and CDR2 SYDVKM. The CDR3 sequence is 17 residues long. The CDR3 DNA reads TGTGCCAGCAGTTTATGGGGCAGGGGATTGGGCAATCAGCCCCAGCATTTT. This sequence encodes CASSLWGRGLGNQPQHF. The full variable domain, its missing parts supplied by reference TRBV28 and TRBJ1-5, is DVKVTQSSRYLVKRTGEKVFLECVQDMDHENMFWYRQDPGLGLRLIYFSYDVKMKEKGDIPEGYSVSREKKERFSLILESASTNQTSMYLCASSLWGRGLGNQPQHFGDGTRLSIL.

The chain employs TRBV7-2 and TRBJ1-2; TRBD1 matches 10 bases. Germline V gene lookup returns CDR1 SGHTA and CDR2 FQGNSA. This CDR3 has 14 amino acids. V trimming: 5 bases; J trimming: 6 bases; junction bases outside the gene matches: 6. The CDR3 DNA follows: TGTGCCAGCAGCCCCGGACAGGGGGGACATGGCTACACCTTC. This gives the protein CASSPGQGGHGYTF.

This clone was detected a few times. The J gene is TRBJ1-4, the V gene TRBV7-2; D is ambiguous. CDR3 length: 13 amino acids. Germline V gene sequence: CDR1 SGHTA, CDR2 FQGNSA. Trimming left V 5 bases short and J 8 bases short, with 12 bases between. This CDR3 reads CASSPRRGEKLFF. DNA for the CDR3: TGTGCCAGCAGCCCTCGACGTGGGGAAAAACTGTTTTTT.

This clone was seen only a few times. This chain connects TRBV19 to TRBJ2-3, with 12 bases lining up with TRBD2. Losses at the gene ends were 3 bases for V and 9 bases for J; bases not matched to a gene: 7. From germline, CDR1 is LNHDA and CDR2 SQIVND (reference sequence). This CDR3 is 15 amino acids long. Here the CDR3 reads CASSIDLAGGKTQYF. CDR3 DNA: TGTGCCAGTAGTATCGATCTAGCGGGGGGGAAAACGCAGTATTTT.

The V call is TRBV5-4, the J call TRBJ2-1; D is uncertain. The CDR3 covers 15 residues. Germline CDR1 and CDR2: SGHNT and YYREEE (reference sequence). V dropped 0 bases and J dropped 3 bases, with 10 bases sitting between them. Here the CDR3 DNA reads TGTGCCAGCAGCTTGGAGGCGCGGAGCTACAATGAGCAGTTCTTC. Protein: CASSLEARSYNEQFF.

The chain joins TRBV30 to TRBJ1-1, with D unclear. V gave up 2 bases and J gave up 8 bases, with 15 bases separating them. The germline gives CDR1 GTSNPN, CDR2 SVGIG (reference sequence). The CDR3 covers 13 residues. DNA of the CDR3: TGTGCCTGGAGTCAATCCCGTGGAGGGGAAGCTTTCTTT. Amino acids: CAWSQSRGGEAFF.

The chain carries TRBV7-3 and TRBJ2-3, with D tentatively TRBD1 or TRBD2 (6 bases each). Trimming pared 6 bases from V and 2 bases from J, leaving 15 bases between. CDR1 and CDR2 (germline): SGHTA, FQGTGA. This CDR3 spans 15 amino acids. Here the CDR3 DNA reads TGTGCCAGCAGTCCCTGGGGGGCGCCCACAGATACGCAGTATTTT. It yields the protein CASSPWGAPTDTQYF.

The chain has TRBV7-6 and TRBJ2-7; D is undetermined. The CDR3 is 14 amino acids. V gave up 4 bases and J gave up 2 bases, with 12 bases separating them. Per germline, CDR1 SGHVS and CDR2 FNYEAQ. The CDR3 nucleotides are TGTGCCAGCAGCTCAAATGGACGGACCTACGAGCAGTACTTC. Translated: CASSSNGRTYEQYF. Supplemented by reference TRBV7-6 and TRBJ2-7, the full variable domain reads GAGVSQSPRYKVTKRGQDVALRCDPISGHVSLYWYRQALGQGPEFLTYFNYEAQQDKSGLPNDRFSAERPEGSISTLTIQRTEQRDSAMYRCASSSNGRTYEQYFGPGTRLTVT.

The gene calls are TRBV5-1 and TRBJ1-2; no clear D gene. Trimming took 2 bases from V and 3 from J, leaving 8 bases between them. This CDR3 comprises 13 residues. Germline V gives CDR1 SGHRS, CDR2 YFSETQ. The CDR3 loop is CASSFRRDYGYTF. The CDR3 region has the DNA TGCGCCAGCAGCTTCAGAAGGGACTATGGCTACACCTTC. Full variable domain (rest looked up from reference TRBV5-1 and TRBJ1-2): KAGVTQTPRYLIKTRGQQVTLSCSPISGHRSVSWYQQTPGQGLQFLFEYFSETQRNKGNFPGRFSGRQFSNSRSEMNVSTLELGDSALYLCASSFRRDYGYTFGSGTRLTVV.

This clone has a handful of counts. V and J are TRBV9 and TRBJ2-5, with 11 nucleotides matching TRBD2. Per germline, CDR1 SGDLS and CDR2 YYNGEE. This CDR3 region has 15 residues. The V and J ends lost 4 bases and 3 bases, in that order; junction bases with no gene match: 5. The CDR3 region is CASSTRLAGKETQYF. CDR3 coding DNA: TGTGCCAGCAGCACGAGACTAGCGGGGAAAGAGACCCAGTACTTC.

This sequence joins TRBV7-2 and TRBJ2-7, with TRBD2 identical over 8 bases. The V gene end was trimmed by 4 bases and the J gene end by 6 bases; junction bases not matched to a gene: 5. Germline V gene data show CDR1 as SGHTA and CDR2 as FQGNSA. The CDR3 spans 13 residues. Written as DNA, the CDR3 is TGTGCCAGCAGCTCCCGCGCGGGGGGCGAGCAGTACTTC. This sequence encodes CASSSRAGGEQYF. The complete variable domain, with remaining parts taken from reference TRBV7-2 and TRBJ2-7, reads GAGVSQSPSNKVTEKGKDVELRCDPISGHTALYWYRQSLGQGLEFLIYFQGNSAPDKSGLPSDRFSAERTGGSVSTLTIQRTQQEDSAVYLCASSSRAGGEQYFGPGTRLTVT.

This sequence joins TRBV6-6 and TRBJ1-4, with a possible D match to TRBD1 (6 bases). The CDR3 consists of 16 residues. Germline values: CDR1 MNHNY, CDR2 SVGAGI (reference sequence). V lost 6 bases and J lost 4, with 18 bases in between. For the CDR3, the DNA is TGTGCCAGCAGCGACCCAGGGGCCGGTCATAATGAAAAACTGTTTTTT. This translates into CASSDPGAGHNEKLFF.

This chain uses TRBV19 with TRBJ2-1, with 7 nucleotides matching TRBD1. The CDR3 totals 12 residues. The V and J ends lost 5 bases and 16 bases, in that order; junction bases with no gene match: 11. Germline CDR1 LNHDA, CDR2 SQIVND (reference sequence). This CDR3 is CASSRTRQGKFF. Written as DNA, the CDR3 is TGTGCCAGTAGTCGCACCCGACAGGGTAAATTCTTC.